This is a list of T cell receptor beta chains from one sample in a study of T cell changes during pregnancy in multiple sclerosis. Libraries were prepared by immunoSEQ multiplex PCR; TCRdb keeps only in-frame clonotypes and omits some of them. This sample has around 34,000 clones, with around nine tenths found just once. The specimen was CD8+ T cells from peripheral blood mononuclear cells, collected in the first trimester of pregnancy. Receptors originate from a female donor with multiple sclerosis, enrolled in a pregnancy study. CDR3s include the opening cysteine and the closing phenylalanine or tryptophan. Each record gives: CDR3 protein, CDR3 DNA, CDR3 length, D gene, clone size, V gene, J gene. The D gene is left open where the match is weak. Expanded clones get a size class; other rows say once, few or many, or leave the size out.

CDR3aa: CASSYGQNTEAFF; CDR3nt: TGTGCCAGCAGTTACGGCCAGAACACTGAAGCTTTCTTT; len: 13; d_gene: -; abundance: -; v_gene: TRBV6-5; j_gene: TRBJ1-1
CDR3aa: CASRPSGGNYEQYF; CDR3nt: TGTGCCAGCAGGCCTAGCGGGGGGAACTACGAGCAGTACTTC; len: 14; d_gene: TRBD2; abundance: -; v_gene: TRBV14; j_gene: TRBJ2-7
CDR3aa: CASSESRLAGVIYNEQFF; CDR3nt: TGTGCCAGCAGTGAAAGCAGGCTAGCGGGAGTTATTTACAATGAGCAGTTCTTC; len: 18; d_gene: TRBD2; abundance: -; v_gene: TRBV2; j_gene: TRBJ2-1
CDR3aa: CASSLSWTGLQPQHF; CDR3nt: TGTGCCAGCAGTTTATCCTGGACAGGTTTACAGCCCCAGCATTTT; len: 15; d_gene: TRBD1; abundance: -; v_gene: TRBV27; j_gene: TRBJ1-5
CDR3aa: CASSLWGGEETQYF; CDR3nt: TGTGCCAGCAGCCTGTGGGGGGGTGAAGAGACCCAGTACTTC; len: 14; d_gene: TRBD2; abundance: -; v_gene: TRBV5-4; j_gene: TRBJ2-5
CDR3aa: CASRPTGLAGGEFF; CDR3nt: TGTGCCAGCAGACCAACGGGACTAGCGGGAGGAGAGTTCTTC; len: 14; d_gene: TRBD2; abundance: -; v_gene: TRBV27; j_gene: TRBJ2-1
CDR3aa: CASSHTTGSPGTEAFF; CDR3nt: TGTGCCAGCAGCCACACGACAGGATCCCCCGGCACTGAAGCTTTCTTT; len: 16; d_gene: -; abundance: -; v_gene: TRBV4-2; j_gene: TRBJ1-1
CDR3aa: CASSDQRGEQFF; CDR3nt: TGTGCCAGCAGTGACCAGCGGGGGGAGCAGTTCTTC; len: 12; d_gene: TRBD2; abundance: -; v_gene: TRBV25-1; j_gene: TRBJ2-1
CDR3aa: CASSRTGFSNEKLFF; CDR3nt: TGTGCCAGCAGCCGGACAGGGTTTAGTAATGAAAAACTGTTTTTT; len: 15; d_gene: TRBD1; abundance: -; v_gene: TRBV6-5; j_gene: TRBJ1-4
CDR3aa: CASSLMGLNTEAFF; CDR3nt: TGCGCCAGCAGCTTGATGGGGCTGAACACTGAAGCTTTCTTT; len: 14; d_gene: -; abundance: -; v_gene: TRBV5-1; j_gene: TRBJ1-1
CDR3aa: CASSNHEADTQYF; CDR3nt: TGTGCCAGCAGCAATCATGAGGCAGATACGCAGTATTTT; len: 13; d_gene: -; abundance: -; v_gene: TRBV11-3; j_gene: TRBJ2-3
CDR3aa: CASRTGTGDIYEQYF; CDR3nt: TGTGCCAGCAGAACCGGGACAGGGGACATCTACGAGCAGTACTTC; len: 15; d_gene: TRBD1; abundance: -; v_gene: TRBV27; j_gene: TRBJ2-7
CDR3aa: CASSESLAGGGEQYF; CDR3nt: TGTGCCAGCAGTGAATCGCTAGCGGGAGGAGGGGAGCAGTACTTC; len: 15; d_gene: TRBD2; abundance: -; v_gene: TRBV2; j_gene: TRBJ2-7
CDR3aa: CASSAGFSYEQYF; CDR3nt: TGTGCCAGCAGCGCCGGGTTCTCCTACGAGCAGTACTTC; len: 13; d_gene: -; abundance: -; v_gene: TRBV6-5; j_gene: TRBJ2-7
CDR3aa: CASSPTSGRFEQFF; CDR3nt: TGCGCCAGCAGCCCTACTAGCGGGAGGTTTGAGCAGTTCTTC; len: 14; d_gene: TRBD2; abundance: -; v_gene: TRBV4-1; j_gene: TRBJ2-1
CDR3aa: CASSRGQGSSYEQYF; CDR3nt: TGCGCCAGCAGCCGAGGACAGGGCAGCTCCTACGAGCAGTACTTC; len: 15; d_gene: TRBD1; abundance: -; v_gene: TRBV4-1; j_gene: TRBJ2-7
CDR3aa: CASSGATKHLYGYTF; CDR3nt: TGTGCCAGCAGTGGGGCAACAAAACACCTCTATGGCTACACCTTC; len: 15; d_gene: -; abundance: -; v_gene: TRBV25-1; j_gene: TRBJ1-2
CDR3aa: CASSPRGGVITGELFF; CDR3nt: TGCGCCAGCAGCCCTCGAGGGGGGGTGATCACCGGGGAGCTGTTTTTT; len: 16; d_gene: -; abundance: -; v_gene: TRBV4-1; j_gene: TRBJ2-2
CDR3aa: CATSTPPEGGGEKLFF; CDR3nt: TGTGCCACCAGCACCCCCCCGGAAGGGGGGGGTGAAAAACTGTTTTTT; len: 16; d_gene: -; abundance: once; v_gene: TRBV15; j_gene: TRBJ1-4
CDR3aa: CAIRDRLSSGELFF; CDR3nt: TGTGCCATCAGGGATAGACTATCTTCCGGGGAGCTGTTTTTT; len: 14; d_gene: -; abundance: -; v_gene: TRBV10-3; j_gene: TRBJ2-2
CDR3aa: CASSERLGLAGATQYF; CDR3nt: TGTGCCAGCAGCGAACGACTAGGACTAGCGGGAGCGACCCAGTACTTC; len: 16; d_gene: TRBD2; abundance: once; v_gene: TRBV9; j_gene: TRBJ2-5
CDR3aa: CASSEELAGADTQYF; CDR3nt: TGTGCCAGCAGTGAAGAACTAGCGGGAGCAGATACGCAGTATTTT; len: 15; d_gene: TRBD2; abundance: many; v_gene: TRBV6-1; j_gene: TRBJ2-3
CDR3aa: CAAQGGIYEQYF; CDR3nt: TGTGCCGCCCAAGGGGGCATCTACGAGCAGTACTTC; len: 12; d_gene: TRBD1; abundance: -; v_gene: TRBV2; j_gene: TRBJ2-7
CDR3aa: CASSGTGQGDTQYF; CDR3nt: TGTGCCAGCAGCGGGACAGGGCAAGGAGATACGCAGTATTTT; len: 14; d_gene: TRBD1; abundance: -; v_gene: TRBV6-6; j_gene: TRBJ2-3
CDR3aa: CASRPLAGANNEQFF; CDR3nt: TGTGCCAGCAGACCCTTAGCGGGAGCCAACAATGAGCAGTTCTTC; len: 15; d_gene: TRBD2; abundance: -; v_gene: TRBV6-1; j_gene: TRBJ2-1
CDR3aa: CASSLGGRARTDTQYF; CDR3nt: TGTGCCAGCAGCTTAGGAGGGAGGGCCAGAACAGATACGCAGTATTTT; len: 16; d_gene: TRBD2; abundance: -; v_gene: TRBV13; j_gene: TRBJ2-3
CDR3aa: CASSSTGASNEKLFF; CDR3nt: TGTGCCAGCAGCTCCACAGGGGCGAGTAATGAAAAACTGTTTTTT; len: 15; d_gene: TRBD1; abundance: -; v_gene: TRBV13; j_gene: TRBJ1-4
CDR3aa: CASLPLGLGDNEQFF; CDR3nt: TGTGCCAGCCTACCCCTAGGACTAGGCGACAATGAGCAGTTCTTC; len: 15; d_gene: TRBD2; abundance: -; v_gene: TRBV28; j_gene: TRBJ2-1
CDR3aa: CASSLVVIGTQYF; CDR3nt: TGTGCCAGCAGTTTGGTCGTAATCGGGACCCAGTACTTC; len: 13; d_gene: -; abundance: once; v_gene: TRBV28; j_gene: TRBJ2-5
CDR3aa: CASRGATNEKLFF; CDR3nt: TGTGCCAGTAGGGGTGCGACTAATGAAAAACTGTTTTTT; len: 13; d_gene: -; abundance: once; v_gene: TRBV28; j_gene: TRBJ1-4
CDR3aa: CASSFPLGTGRAKNIQYF; CDR3nt: TGTGCCAGCAGTTTCCCTTTAGGGACAGGGCGGGCCAAAAACATTCAGTACTTC; len: 18; d_gene: TRBD1; abundance: -; v_gene: TRBV27; j_gene: TRBJ2-4
CDR3aa: CASSQVGLLTAEGYTF; CDR3nt: TGCGCCAGCAGCCAAGTGGGTCTGCTGACAGCAGAAGGCTACACCTTC; len: 16; d_gene: -; abundance: -; v_gene: TRBV4-1; j_gene: TRBJ1-2
CDR3aa: CSVAQGFGLAAPEQFF; CDR3nt: TGCAGCGTTGCACAGGGATTCGGACTAGCGGCTCCTGAGCAGTTCTTC; len: 16; d_gene: TRBD2; abundance: -; v_gene: TRBV29-1; j_gene: TRBJ2-1
CDR3aa: CASSLGRELGNEQFF; CDR3nt: TGTGCCAGCAGCTTAGGGCGGGAGCTAGGGAATGAGCAGTTCTTC; len: 15; d_gene: TRBD2; abundance: -; v_gene: TRBV11-3; j_gene: TRBJ2-1
CDR3aa: CASSPVTGINEQYF; CDR3nt: TGTGCCAGCAGCCCTGTGACAGGGATTAACGAGCAGTACTTC; len: 14; d_gene: TRBD1; abundance: once; v_gene: TRBV5-6; j_gene: TRBJ2-7
CDR3aa: CASSSLGGEQYF; CDR3nt: TGTGCCAGCAGTTCCCTTGGCGGCGAGCAGTACTTC; len: 12; d_gene: -; abundance: -; v_gene: TRBV28; j_gene: TRBJ2-7
CDR3aa: CASRGQGGFF; CDR3nt: TGTGCCAGCAGGGGACAGGGCGGTTTCTTT; len: 10; d_gene: TRBD1; abundance: -; v_gene: TRBV2; j_gene: TRBJ1-1
CDR3aa: CASSPWAGSNTEAFF; CDR3nt: TGTGCCAGCAGCCCCTGGGCAGGCAGTAACACTGAAGCTTTCTTT; len: 15; d_gene: -; abundance: few; v_gene: TRBV7-9; j_gene: TRBJ1-1
CDR3aa: CASSWRGRNEAFF; CDR3nt: TGTGCCAGCAGCTGGAGGGGACGGAACGAAGCTTTCTTT; len: 13; d_gene: -; abundance: -; v_gene: TRBV7-8; j_gene: TRBJ1-1
CDR3aa: CASSVGWERGNEQFF; CDR3nt: TGTGCCAGCAGCGTAGGGTGGGAGCGGGGCAATGAGCAGTTCTTC; len: 15; d_gene: TRBD2; abundance: -; v_gene: TRBV9; j_gene: TRBJ2-1
CDR3aa: CSVESDRGELFF; CDR3nt: TGCAGCGTTGAAAGCGATAGGGGGGAGCTGTTTTTT; len: 12; d_gene: -; abundance: -; v_gene: TRBV29-1; j_gene: TRBJ2-2
CDR3aa: CASSFLVQGAESNQPQHF; CDR3nt: TGTGCCAGCAGTTTCCTCGTACAGGGGGCGGAAAGCAATCAGCCCCAGCATTTT; len: 18; d_gene: TRBD1; abundance: -; v_gene: TRBV28; j_gene: TRBJ1-5
CDR3aa: CASSVGGQSYGYTF; CDR3nt: TGTGCCAGCAGCGTAGGGGGACAGAGCTATGGCTACACCTTC; len: 14; d_gene: TRBD1; abundance: -; v_gene: TRBV9; j_gene: TRBJ1-2
CDR3aa: CASSKPLSVAAHNEQFF; CDR3nt: TGTGCCAGCAGCAAGCCCCTTTCAGTCGCTGCCCACAATGAGCAGTTCTTC; len: 17; d_gene: -; abundance: -; v_gene: TRBV21-1; j_gene: TRBJ2-1
CDR3aa: CASSLAGGLASYEQYF; CDR3nt: TGCGCCAGCAGCTTGGCCGGAGGACTAGCTTCCTACGAGCAGTACTTC; len: 16; d_gene: TRBD2; abundance: -; v_gene: TRBV5-1; j_gene: TRBJ2-7
CDR3aa: CAWKPSGSYNEQFF; CDR3nt: TGTGCCTGGAAGCCTAGCGGGTCCTACAATGAGCAGTTCTTC; len: 14; d_gene: TRBD2; abundance: -; v_gene: TRBV30; j_gene: TRBJ2-1
CDR3aa: CATQAQGDYNEQFF; CDR3nt: TGTGCCACCCAAGCCCAAGGGGACTACAATGAGCAGTTCTTC; len: 14; d_gene: -; abundance: -; v_gene: TRBV19; j_gene: TRBJ2-1
CDR3aa: CASSLSGVLSYEQYF; CDR3nt: TGTGCCAGCAGTTTATCGGGAGTACTCTCCTACGAGCAGTACTTC; len: 15; d_gene: -; abundance: -; v_gene: TRBV27; j_gene: TRBJ2-7
CDR3aa: CASSLWGGIDTQYF; CDR3nt: TGTGCCAGCAGCTTGTGGGGGGGTATAGATACGCAGTATTTT; len: 14; d_gene: TRBD2; abundance: -; v_gene: TRBV5-6; j_gene: TRBJ2-3
CDR3aa: CASSSGQGAIEQFF; CDR3nt: TGCGCCAGCAGTTCGGGACAGGGGGCCATTGAGCAGTTCTTC; len: 14; d_gene: TRBD1; abundance: -; v_gene: TRBV5-1; j_gene: TRBJ2-1
CDR3aa: CASSIDRAGELFF; CDR3nt: TGTGCCAGTAGTATAGACAGGGCCGGGGAGCTGTTTTTT; len: 13; d_gene: -; abundance: -; v_gene: TRBV19; j_gene: TRBJ2-2
CDR3aa: CASSPRLAGDGEQYF; CDR3nt: TGTGCCAGCAGTCCGCGACTAGCGGGAGATGGGGAGCAGTACTTC; len: 15; d_gene: TRBD2; abundance: -; v_gene: TRBV2; j_gene: TRBJ2-7
CDR3aa: CASSLVSGKSSYEQYF; CDR3nt: TGTGCCAGCAGCTTAGTTTCCGGGAAAAGCTCCTACGAGCAGTACTTC; len: 16; d_gene: -; abundance: -; v_gene: TRBV11-2; j_gene: TRBJ2-7
CDR3aa: CASSSRDLNTEAFF; CDR3nt: TGTGCCAGCAGTTCCAGGGATTTGAACACTGAAGCTTTCTTT; len: 14; d_gene: -; abundance: -; v_gene: TRBV28; j_gene: TRBJ1-1
CDR3aa: CASSLRIREQYF; CDR3nt: TGTGCCAGCAGCTTGAGGATACGGGAGCAGTACTTC; len: 12; d_gene: -; abundance: -; v_gene: TRBV11-2; j_gene: TRBJ2-7
CDR3aa: CASSQGGPVEAFF; CDR3nt: TGTGCCAGCAGCCAAGGAGGGCCAGTCGAAGCTTTCTTT; len: 13; d_gene: -; abundance: -; v_gene: TRBV4-2; j_gene: TRBJ1-1
CDR3aa: CASSLQGSYGYTF; CDR3nt: TGTGCCAGCAGTTTACAGGGGAGCTATGGCTACACCTTC; len: 13; d_gene: -; abundance: -; v_gene: TRBV28; j_gene: TRBJ1-2